A selection of T cell receptor beta chains follows, all from one sample in a study of cytomegalovirus exposure and HLA in healthy donors. Measured with immunoSEQ multiplex PCR; TCRdb has only the in-frame clones, and not every one. Counted here are fewer than 100,000 clones, around 8% occurring once; the ten biggest clones make up approximately 2.4%. The material sequenced was PBMCs. The receptors were gathered from a man in his fifties or sixties in good health and CMV-seronegative. The CDR3 runs from the conserved cysteine through the conserved F or W. D genes are given only for firm matches. Where a row states a size, it is once, few, many or the class of an expanded clone; other rows omit it.

NA	TRBV5-6	TRBJ1-1	few	CASSLAGVTEAFF	TGTGCCAGCAGCTTGGCAGGGGTCACTGAAGCTTTCTTT
TRBD1	TRBV18	TRBJ1-1	NA	CASSPFQGENTEAFF	TGTGCCAGCTCACCCTTCCAGGGGGAGAACACTGAAGCTTTCTTT
NA	TRBV19	TRBJ1-1	NA	CASSINALTEAFF	TGTGCCAGTAGTATAAACGCGCTAACTGAAGCTTTCTTT
TRBD1	TRBV12-5	TRBJ1-1	NA	CASGFGTGTRNTEAFF	TGTGCTAGTGGTTTCGGGACAGGAACGAGGAACACTGAAGCTTTCTTT
NA	TRBV7-8	TRBJ2-7	few	CASSLSGSSYEQYF	TGTGCCAGCAGCTTATCTGGCAGCTCCTACGAGCAGTACTTC
TRBD1	TRBV11-2	TRBJ2-3	NA	CASSSGTGSTDTQYF	TGTGCCAGCAGCTCCGGGACAGGGTCCACAGATACGCAGTATTTT
TRBD1	TRBV28	TRBJ1-2	few	CASSSIQGAGGYTF	TGTGCCAGCAGTTCGATACAGGGGGCTGGGGGCTACACCTTC
NA	TRBV19	TRBJ2-3	few	CASSTLTDTQYF	TGTGCCAGTAGTACTCTCACAGATACGCAGTATTTT
TRBD1	TRBV28	TRBJ2-7	NA	CASSRGQGAREQYF	TGTGCCAGCAGCCGGGGACAGGGGGCGCGGGAGCAGTACTTC
NA	TRBV7-2	TRBJ1-1	NA	CASSWYMNTEAFF	TGTGCCAGCAGCTGGTACATGAACACTGAAGCTTTCTTT
NA	TRBV28	TRBJ2-7	few	CASSVTGRRVHEQYF	TGTGCCAGCAGTGTCACCGGACGGCGGGTCCACGAGCAGTACTTC
NA	TRBV6-5	TRBJ1-6	NA	CASSNTYNSPLHF	TGTGCCAGCAGTAATACCTATAATTCACCCCTCCACTTT
TRBD2	TRBV5-1	TRBJ2-3	NA	CATTSGGASTDTQYF	TGCGCCACTACTAGCGGGGGGGCTAGCACAGATACGCAGTATTTT
NA	TRBV6-1	TRBJ2-7	NA	CASSERWWRQYF	TGTGCCAGCAGTGAACGCTGGTGGAGGCAGTACTTC
TRBD1	TRBV6-1	TRBJ2-7	NA	CASSVDRAYEQYF	TGTGCCAGCAGTGTGGACAGGGCCTACGAGCAGTACTTC
TRBD2	TRBV11-2	TRBJ2-7	NA	CASSFLAGSSYEQYF	TGTGCCAGCAGCTTTTTAGCGGGGAGCTCCTACGAGCAGTACTTC
NA	TRBV11-2	TRBJ2-7	NA	CASSLGTISYEQYF	TGTGCCAGCAGCTTAGGGACTATCTCCTACGAGCAGTACTTC
NA	TRBV27	TRBJ1-2	few	CASSTRGIYGYTF	TGTGCCAGCAGCACCAGGGGTATCTATGGCTACACCTTC
TRBD1	TRBV25-1	TRBJ1-1	NA	CASSTPGQGEAFF	TGTGCCAGCAGTACACCGGGACAGGGGGAAGCTTTCTTT
NA	TRBV19	TRBJ2-5	few	CASSIQGQETQYF	TGTGCCAGTAGTATACAGGGCCAAGAGACCCAGTACTTC
TRBD1	TRBV2	TRBJ1-3	few	CASSETRPDRDSGNTIYF	TGTGCCAGCAGTGAAACTCGACCTGACAGGGATTCTGGAAACACCATATATTTT
TRBD1	TRBV7-3	TRBJ2-3	NA	CASSLGDRGRRTDTQYF	TGTGCCAGCAGCTTAGGGGACAGGGGGCGACGCACAGATACGCAGTATTTT
NA	TRBV5-1	TRBJ2-3	few	CASSVEGTDTQYF	TGCGCCAGCAGCGTAGAGGGCACAGATACGCAGTATTTT
NA	TRBV28	TRBJ1-6	few	CASSLTGSSSYNSPLHF	TGTGCCAGCAGTTTAACAGGGAGTAGCTCCTATAATTCACCCCTCCACTTT
NA	TRBV28	TRBJ2-2	few	CASSLYRGIGELFF	TGTGCCAGCAGTTTATACCGGGGTATCGGGGAGCTGTTTTTT
NA	TRBV6-5	TRBJ2-2	few	CASGAGGIGELFF	TGTGCCAGCGGAGCAGGCGGGATAGGGGAGCTGTTTTTT
NA	TRBV27	TRBJ1-4	NA	CASSQDRVTNEKLFF	TGTGCCAGCAGCCAAGACCGGGTTACGAATGAAAAACTGTTTTTT
NA	TRBV7-2	TRBJ2-5	NA	CASSPDRLQETQYF	TGTGCCAGCAGCCCAGACAGACTTCAAGAGACCCAGTACTTC
NA	TRBV9	TRBJ2-4	NA	CASSVGTDRGIQYF	TGTGCCAGCAGCGTAGGGACAGATCGCGGCATTCAGTACTTC
NA	TRBV2	TRBJ2-3	few	CADGTAYTDTQYF	TGTGCTGACGGTACAGCCTACACAGATACGCAGTATTTT
NA	TRBV6-1	TRBJ2-3	few	CASSEKTGRGYF	TGTGCCAGCAGTGAAAAGACAGGACGAGGATATTTT
NA	TRBV9	TRBJ2-7	NA	CASSVEEGSSYEQYF	TGTGCCAGCAGCGTAGAGGAGGGGAGCTCCTACGAGCAGTACTTC
NA	TRBV6-6	TRBJ2-5	few	CASSRDTQETQYF	TGTGCCAGCAGCCGGGACACTCAAGAGACCCAGTACTTC
TRBD1	TRBV4-2	TRBJ1-1	few	CASSRDRVEAFF	TGTGCCAGCAGCCGGGACAGGGTTGAAGCTTTCTTT
NA	TRBV19	TRBJ1-1	NA	CASRRQNTEAFF	TGTGCCAGTAGAAGACAGAACACTGAAGCTTTCTTT
NA	TRBV2	TRBJ2-7	many	CASKPRDNSYEQYF	TGTGCCAGCAAGCCGCGGGATAATTCCTACGAGCAGTACTTC
TRBD1	TRBV7-3	TRBJ2-1	NA	CASSTRTGNSEQFF	TGTGCCAGCAGCACCCGGACAGGCAACAGTGAGCAGTTCTTC
TRBD2	TRBV5-1	TRBJ2-1	few	CASSSQPGGSYNEQFF	TGCGCCAGCAGCTCTCAGCCGGGGGGTTCGTACAATGAGCAGTTCTTC
TRBD1	TRBV28	TRBJ2-3	few	CASTADRAPSTDTQYF	TGTGCCAGCACCGCCGACAGGGCTCCTAGCACAGATACGCAGTATTTT
NA	TRBV11-3	TRBJ2-7	NA	CASSLGSGGRDEQYF	TGTGCCAGCAGCTTAGGGTCCGGGGGGCGCGACGAGCAGTACTTC
NA	TRBV27	TRBJ2-7	NA	CASSFGGTTYEQYF	TGTGCCAGCAGTTTTGGAGGGACGACCTACGAGCAGTACTTC
TRBD1	TRBV19	TRBJ2-4	few	CASSTILGGSKNIQYF	TGTGCCAGTAGTACCATTTTAGGGGGCTCCAAAAACATTCAGTACTTC
NA	TRBV7-9	TRBJ1-1	few	CASSSGGAEAFF	TGTGCCAGCAGCTCCGGGGGGGCTGAAGCTTTCTTT
TRBD1	TRBV30	TRBJ2-2	few	CAWSDWTGKRTGELFF	TGTGCCTGGAGTGATTGGACAGGGAAAAGGACCGGGGAGCTGTTTTTT
TRBD1	TRBV28	TRBJ1-2	few	CASSLGGQGIPEHYTF	TGTGCCAGCAGTTTAGGGGGACAGGGTATCCCCGAACACTACACCTTC
NA	TRBV29-1	TRBJ2-3	few	CSARTAGDTQYF	TGCAGCGCTCGGACGGCGGGAGATACGCAGTATTTT
NA	TRBV10-3	TRBJ1-1	NA	CAISVPGGEAFF	TGTGCCATCAGTGTCCCCGGGGGGGAAGCTTTCTTT
NA	TRBV9	TRBJ1-3	NA	CASSVGGTGNTIYF	TGTGCCAGCAGCGTAGGAGGGACTGGAAACACCATATATTTT
NA	TRBV6-5	TRBJ2-1	NA	CASSPGVLRVNEQFF	TGTGCCAGCAGTCCCGGAGTCCTCAGGGTGAATGAGCAGTTCTTC
TRBD1	TRBV5-6	TRBJ1-3	NA	CASSLYATGGFSGNTIYF	TGTGCCAGCAGCTTGTACGCGACAGGGGGCTTTTCTGGAAACACCATATATTTT
TRBD1	TRBV28	TRBJ2-5	few	CASSPVGQTRQETQYF	TGTGCCAGCAGCCCCGTGGGACAGACTCGTCAAGAGACCCAGTACTTC
TRBD1	TRBV5-1	TRBJ2-1	NA	CASSLGDRGKNGQFF	TGCGCCAGCAGCTTGGGAGACAGGGGTAAGAATGGGCAGTTCTTC
TRBD2	TRBV4-3	TRBJ2-7	NA	CASSQTSLLAENEQYF	TGCGCCAGCAGCCAAACTTCGCTACTAGCGGAAAACGAGCAGTACTTC
NA	TRBV6-1	TRBJ1-1	NA	CASSELGRQAFF	TGTGCCAGCAGTGAATTAGGGAGGCAAGCTTTCTTT
NA	TRBV10-1	TRBJ1-6	NA	CAINLGDSSSYNSPLHF	TGCGCCATCAATTTAGGGGATTCGAGCTCCTATAATTCACCCCTCCACTTT
TRBD1	TRBV2	TRBJ2-7	few	CASLRQGASYEQYF	TGTGCCAGCCTTCGACAGGGGGCCTCCTACGAGCAGTACTTC
NA	TRBV27	TRBJ2-1	NA	CARGRSRGVEQFF	TGTGCCAGAGGGCGGTCCAGGGGAGTTGAGCAGTTCTTC
NA	TRBV28	TRBJ1-5	NA	CASSSGSYSNQPQHF	TGTGCCAGCAGCTCGGGGAGTTATAGCAATCAGCCCCAGCATTTT
NA	TRBV2	TRBJ2-7	few	CASSRQYYEQYF	TGTGCCAGCAGCAGACAGTACTACGAGCAGTACTTC
TRBD1	TRBV19	TRBJ2-5	NA	CASSQGQSYQETQYF	TGTGCCAGTAGTCAGGGACAGAGTTACCAAGAGACCCAGTACTTC